This T cell receptor (beta chain) was recovered during a study of T-cell memory formation after mild COVID-19. Study at large: Largely donor-specific TCR clusters were found. Findings and limits, study-wide: Contracting CD4+ clones lay largely in CM and EM, with CD8+ ones residing in EMRA. There were some responding clones in pre-infection memory, which suggested that cross-reactive memory had joined.

Via MiXCR, TCRdb re-called the 5' RACE reads, giving one row per CDR3 protein. The table shows 470,000 or so distinct CDR3 sequences, with about 19% occurring only once. The V end lost 3 bases, the J end lost 4 bases, and 14 bases lay between the germline ends. The CDR3 loop spans 15 amino acids. Germline V CDR1 and CDR2: SGHTA, FQGTGA. This clonotype was detected only a few times. Its antigen remains unidentified. The V and J genes are TRBV7-3 and TRBJ2-3; D is possibly TRBD2 (6 bases). The TCR sequence derives from an adult woman who had mild COVID-19 (a few samples of this study predate the infection). Cell type and time point are not known. Specimen: PBMCs or a T cell subset sorted from them (not recorded which). CDR3 region: CASSLGLAASDTQYF. The DNA for the CDR3 is TGTGCCAGCAGCTTGGGACTGGCGGCCTCAGATACGCAGTATTTT.